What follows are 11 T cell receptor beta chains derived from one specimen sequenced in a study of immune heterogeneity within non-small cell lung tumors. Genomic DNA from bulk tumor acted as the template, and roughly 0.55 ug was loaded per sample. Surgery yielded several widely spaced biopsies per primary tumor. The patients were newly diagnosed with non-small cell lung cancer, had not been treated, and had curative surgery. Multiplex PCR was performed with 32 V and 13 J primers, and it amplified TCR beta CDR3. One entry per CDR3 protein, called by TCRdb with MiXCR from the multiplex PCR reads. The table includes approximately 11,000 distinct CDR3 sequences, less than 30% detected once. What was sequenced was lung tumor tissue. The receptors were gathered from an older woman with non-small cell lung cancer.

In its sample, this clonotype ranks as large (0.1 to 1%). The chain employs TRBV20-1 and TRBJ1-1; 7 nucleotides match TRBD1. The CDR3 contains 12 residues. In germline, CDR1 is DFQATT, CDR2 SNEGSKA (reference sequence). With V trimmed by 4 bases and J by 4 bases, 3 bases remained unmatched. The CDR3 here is CSAMTGSTEAFF. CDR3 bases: TGCAGTGCTATGACAGGGAGCACTGAAGCTTTCTTT.

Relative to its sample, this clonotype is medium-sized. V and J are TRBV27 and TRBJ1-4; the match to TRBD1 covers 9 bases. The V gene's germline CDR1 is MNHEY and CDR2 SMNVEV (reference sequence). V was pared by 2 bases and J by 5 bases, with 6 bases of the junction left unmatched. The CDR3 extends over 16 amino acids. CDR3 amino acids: CASSLGRDRVNEKLFF. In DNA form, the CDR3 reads TGTGCCAGCAGTTTAGGTCGGGACAGGGTAAATGAAAAACTGTTTTTT.

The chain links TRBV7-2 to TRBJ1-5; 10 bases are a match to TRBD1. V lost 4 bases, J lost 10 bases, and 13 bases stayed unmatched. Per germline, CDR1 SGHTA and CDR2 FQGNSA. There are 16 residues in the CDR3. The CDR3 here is CASSSRGPGQGEPQHF. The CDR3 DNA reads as TGTGCCAGCAGCTCCCGAGGACCCGGACAGGGGGAACCCCAGCATTTT.

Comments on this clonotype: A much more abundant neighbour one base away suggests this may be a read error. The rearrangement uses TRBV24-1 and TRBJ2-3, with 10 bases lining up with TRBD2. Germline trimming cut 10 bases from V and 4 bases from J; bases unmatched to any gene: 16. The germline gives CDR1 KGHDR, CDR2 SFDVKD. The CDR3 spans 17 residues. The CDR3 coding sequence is TGTGCCACTCAATCGGAACTAGCGGGAAAAATCGCAGATACGCAGTATTTT. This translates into CATQSELAGKIADTQYF.

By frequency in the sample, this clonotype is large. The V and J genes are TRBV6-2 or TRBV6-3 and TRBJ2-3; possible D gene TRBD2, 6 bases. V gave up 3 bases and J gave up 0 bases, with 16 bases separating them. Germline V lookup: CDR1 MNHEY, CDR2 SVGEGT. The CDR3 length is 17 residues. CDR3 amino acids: CASSYLPTRRSTDTQYF. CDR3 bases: TGTGCCAGCAGTTATTTACCGACTAGAAGGAGCACAGATACGCAGTATTTT.

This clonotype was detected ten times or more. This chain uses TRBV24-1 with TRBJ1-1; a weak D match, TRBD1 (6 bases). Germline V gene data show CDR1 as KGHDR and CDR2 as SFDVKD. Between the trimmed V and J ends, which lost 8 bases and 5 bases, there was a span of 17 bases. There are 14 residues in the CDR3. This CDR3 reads CATIGWGLETEAFF. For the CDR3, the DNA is TGTGCCACCATAGGGTGGGGGCTGGAGACTGAAGCTTTCTTT.

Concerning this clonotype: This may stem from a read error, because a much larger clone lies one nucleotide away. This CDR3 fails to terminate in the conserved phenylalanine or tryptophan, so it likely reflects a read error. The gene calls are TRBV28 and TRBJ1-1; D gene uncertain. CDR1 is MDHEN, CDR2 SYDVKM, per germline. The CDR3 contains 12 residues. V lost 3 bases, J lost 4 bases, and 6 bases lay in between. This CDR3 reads CASSFEGTEAFS. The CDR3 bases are TGTGCCAGCAGTTTTGAGGGCACTGAAGCTTTCTCT.

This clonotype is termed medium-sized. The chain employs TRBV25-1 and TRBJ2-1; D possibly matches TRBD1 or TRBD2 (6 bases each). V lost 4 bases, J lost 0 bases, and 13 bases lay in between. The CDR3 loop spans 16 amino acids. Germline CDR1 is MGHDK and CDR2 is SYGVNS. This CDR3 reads CASSGGALSSYNEQFF. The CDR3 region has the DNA TGTGCCAGCAGTGGGGGGGCCCTCAGCTCCTACAATGAGCAGTTCTTC.

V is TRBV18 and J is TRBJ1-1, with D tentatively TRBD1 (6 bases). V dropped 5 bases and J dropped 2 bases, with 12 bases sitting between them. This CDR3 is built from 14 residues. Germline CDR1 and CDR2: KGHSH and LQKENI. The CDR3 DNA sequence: TGTGCCAGCTCAACGGGGGGGCCCAACACTGAAGCTTTCTTT. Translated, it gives CASSTGGPNTEAFF.

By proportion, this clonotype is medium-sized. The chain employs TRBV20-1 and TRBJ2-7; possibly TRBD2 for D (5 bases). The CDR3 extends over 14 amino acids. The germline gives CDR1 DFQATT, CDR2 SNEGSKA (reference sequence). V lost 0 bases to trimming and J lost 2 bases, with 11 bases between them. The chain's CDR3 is CSARDGVRTYEQYF. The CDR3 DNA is TGCAGTGCTAGAGACGGGGTCAGAACCTACGAGCAGTACTTC.

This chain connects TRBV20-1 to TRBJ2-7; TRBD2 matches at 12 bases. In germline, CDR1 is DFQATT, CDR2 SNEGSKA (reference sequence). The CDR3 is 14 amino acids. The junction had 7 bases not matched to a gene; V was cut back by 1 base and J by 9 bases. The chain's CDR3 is CSARALAGGVVQYF. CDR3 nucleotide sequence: TGCAGTGCTAGAGCGCTAGCGGGGGGGGTGGTGCAGTACTTC.